This TCR beta chain is drawn from a study of blood T cell repertoires in COVID-19. Across the whole study: Sources were T cells, B-cell-depleted T cells, or PBMCs; the material itself was cDNA or gDNA.

TCRdb keeps only in-frame clones here, not all; method: immunoSEQ multiplex PCR. The sample holds 75,000 to 95,000 clones, approximately 90% seen once. Germline CDR1 SGDLS, CDR2 YYNGEE. Trimming left V 3 bases short and J 8 bases short, with 11 bases between. This CDR3 region has 13 residues. This sequence joins TRBV9 and TRBJ2-2; D possibly corresponds to TRBD1 (6 bases). The clonotype was recovered from a man aged 55 to 70 with acute or convalescent COVID-19. What was sequenced was peripheral blood. CDR3 loop: CASSARGTGELFF. The CDR3 nucleotides are TGTGCCAGCAGCGCCAGGGGTACGGGGGAGCTGTTTTTT. Full variable domain (rest looked up from reference TRBV9 and TRBJ2-2): DSGVTQTPKHLITATGQRVTLRCSPRSGDLSVYWYQQSLDQGLQFLIQYYNGEERAKGNILERFSAQQFPDLHSELNLSSLELGDSALYFCASSARGTGELFFGEGSRLTVL.